This T cell receptor (beta chain) was identified during a study of T-cell memory formation after mild COVID-19. Per the germline V gene, CDR1 is DFQATT and CDR2 is SNEGSKA (reference sequence). V lost 4 bases and J lost 3; bases outside the gene matches: 6. CDR3 length: 15 residues. TCRdb re-called the 5' RACE reads with MiXCR, one entry per CDR3 protein. The sample has roughly 170,000 distinct CDR3 sequences, roughly 23% seen once. The material sequenced was PBMCs or a T cell subset sorted from them (not recorded which). This TCR came from an adult woman who had mild COVID-19 (a few samples of this study predate the infection). Cell type and time point are not known. The chain employs TRBV20-1 and TRBJ2-1; 10 bases line up with TRBD2. CDR3 nucleotide sequence: TGCAGTGCTACTAGCGGGAGCCCTGTCTACAATGAGCAGTTCTTC. It yields the protein CSATSGSPVYNEQFF.